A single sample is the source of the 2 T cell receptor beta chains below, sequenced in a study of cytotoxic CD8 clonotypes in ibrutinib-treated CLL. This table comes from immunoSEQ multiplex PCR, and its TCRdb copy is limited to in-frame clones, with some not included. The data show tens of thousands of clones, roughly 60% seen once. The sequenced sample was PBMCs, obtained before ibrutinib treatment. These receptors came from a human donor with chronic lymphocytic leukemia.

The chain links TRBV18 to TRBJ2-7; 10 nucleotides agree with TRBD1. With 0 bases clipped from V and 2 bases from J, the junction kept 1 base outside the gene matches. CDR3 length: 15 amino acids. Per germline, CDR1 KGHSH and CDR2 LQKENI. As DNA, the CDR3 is TGTGCCAGCTCACCACCGGGACAGGGGACCTACGAGCAGTACTTC. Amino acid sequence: CASSPPGQGTYEQYF.

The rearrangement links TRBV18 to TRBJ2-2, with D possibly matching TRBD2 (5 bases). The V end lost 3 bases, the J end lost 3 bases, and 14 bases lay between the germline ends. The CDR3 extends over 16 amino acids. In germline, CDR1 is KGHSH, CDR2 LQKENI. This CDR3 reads CASSPEARGHTGELFF. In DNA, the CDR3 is TGTGCCAGCTCACCGGAAGCTCGCGGGCACACCGGGGAGCTGTTTTTT.